This is a list of T cell receptor beta chains from one sample in a study of CD8+CD57+ T cells in acquired aplastic anemia. TCRdb passed the reads through MiXCR, listing each CDR3 protein once. This table holds around 170,000 distinct CDR3 sequences, approximately 60% found once. Specimen: sorted CD4+, CD8+, or CD8+CD57+ T cells (not recorded which) from PBMCs. The receptors shown here come from a human donor in good health. CDR3s include the opening cysteine and the closing phenylalanine or tryptophan. D genes are given only for firm matches. For some rows the clone size is stated as once, few or many, or as a class when expanded; others skip it.

>-|TRBJ2-5|TRBV5-1|-
CASSRKVQSETQYF
TGCGCCAGCAGCCGAAAAGTTCAGTCAGAGACCCAGTACTTC
>TRBD2|TRBJ2-3|TRBV10-3|-
CAIMRNAGTSGTDTQYF
TGTGCCATCATGAGAAATGCCGGGACTAGCGGAACAGATACGCAGTATTTT
>-|TRBJ2-5|TRBV7-9|-
CASSLVGTPETQYF
TGTGCCAGCAGCTTGGTGGGGACCCCAGAGACCCAGTACTTC
>TRBD1|TRBJ1-2|TRBV10-1|few
CASSYDRADGYTF
TGCGCCAGCAGTTACGACAGGGCCGATGGCTACACCTTC
>TRBD1|TRBJ2-7|TRBV7-9|-
CASSGTGRSEGYEQYF
TGTGCCAGCAGCGGGACAGGTCGGTCAGAGGGCTACGAGCAGTACTTC
>-|TRBJ2-3|TRBV20-1|-
CSASGYTDTQYF
TGCAGTGCTAGCGGATACACAGATACGCAGTATTTT
>TRBD2|TRBJ2-7|TRBV15|once
CATSRDVRGGHEQYF
TGTGCCACCAGCAGAGATGTGCGGGGGGGCCACGAGCAGTACTTC
>-|TRBJ1-1|TRBV9|-
CASSSARSENTEAFF
TGTGCCAGCAGCTCGGCGCGTTCAGAGAACACTGAAGCTTTCTTT
>-|TRBJ2-7|TRBV7-8|few
CASSPDEQYF
TGTGCCAGCAGCCCAGATGAGCAGTACTTC
>TRBD1|TRBJ2-1|TRBV19|-
CASSIGAGGEQFF
TGTGCCAGTAGTATCGGGGCAGGGGGTGAGCAGTTCTTC
>-|TRBJ2-5|TRBV9|-
CASSGPWGETQYF
TGTGCCAGCAGCGGCCCCTGGGGGGAGACCCAGTACTTC
>TRBD1|TRBJ2-7|TRBV7-9|many
CASSFPMSGQPYEQYF
TGTGCCAGCAGCTTCCCAATGTCGGGACAGCCCTACGAGCAGTACTTC
>-|TRBJ2-1|TRBV15|few
CATSRLRGPSRYNEQFF
TGTGCCACCAGCAGGTTGCGAGGGCCTAGCCGGTACAATGAGCAGTTCTTC
>TRBD2|TRBJ2-5|TRBV29-1|few
CSSRGGRGETQYF
TGCAGCTCCCGGGGCGGGAGAGGAGAGACCCAGTACTTC
>TRBD1|TRBJ1-2|TRBV5-8|-
CASSLSGPQGAVYGYTF
TGTGCCAGCAGCTTGAGTGGCCCACAGGGGGCAGTCTATGGCTACACCTTC
>-|TRBJ1-2|TRBV2|few
CASSVQDSYGYTF
TGTGCCAGCAGTGTTCAGGACAGCTATGGCTACACCTTC
>TRBD1|TRBJ1-2|TRBV9|-
CASSVTGEGYGYTF
TGTGCCAGCAGCGTGACAGGGGAGGGCTATGGCTACACCTTC
>TRBD1|TRBJ2-7|TRBV20-1|-
CRGDRPYEQYF
TGCAGGGGGGACAGGCCCTACGAGCAGTACTTC
>-|TRBJ2-7|TRBV20-1|once
CSAQRGSQSSYEQYF
TGCAGTGCCCAGAGAGGTAGCCAAAGCTCCTACGAGCAGTACTTC
>TRBD1|TRBJ1-2|TRBV4-2|many
CASSQPGQGDYGYTF
TGTGCCAGCAGCCAGCCGGGACAGGGGGACTATGGCTACACCTTC
>-|TRBJ2-5|TRBV20-1|-
CGGGFLETQYF
TGTGGCGGTGGTTTTTTAGAGACCCAGTACTTC
>-|TRBJ2-5|TRBV7-9|-
CASSDKTAYQETQYF
TGTGCCAGCAGCGACAAAACAGCGTACCAAGAGACCCAGTACTTC
>-|TRBJ2-3|TRBV29-1|-
CSLRRDTQYF
TGCAGCCTTCGTAGGGATACGCAGTATTTT
>-|TRBJ2-7|TRBV5-4|-
CASSQQGPTSYEQYF
TGTGCCAGCAGCCAGCAGGGGCCTACCTCCTACGAGCAGTACTTC
>TRBD2|TRBJ2-3|TRBV10-3|-
CATYAQAGATLDTQYF
TGTGCCACCTACGCTCAAGCGGGAGCCACCCTAGATACGCAGTATTTT
>-|TRBJ1-6|TRBV9|-
CASSVEGGLNSPLHF
TGTGCCAGCAGCGTAGAAGGTGGGCTTAATTCACCCCTCCACTTT
>TRBD1|TRBJ2-1|TRBV10-3|few
CAIRGRGGHPSDYNEQFF
TGTGCCATCAGGGGTAGAGGGGGCCACCCGTCCGACTACAATGAGCAGTTCTTC
>-|TRBJ1-4|TRBV7-9|-
CASSLARDDEKLFF
TGTGCCAGCAGCTTAGCCAGGGACGACGAAAAACTGTTTTTT
>TRBD1|TRBJ2-5|TRBV20-1|-
CSARDSDRGGQYF
TGCAGTGCTAGAGACTCAGACAGGGGGGGCCAGTACTTC
>-|TRBJ2-7|TRBV5-6|-
CASPGSYEQYF
TGTGCCAGCCCCGGGTCCTACGAGCAGTACTTC
>-|TRBJ1-6|TRBV7-3|-
CASSLIGSPLHF
TGTGCCAGCAGCTTAATTGGTTCACCCCTCCACTTT
>-|TRBJ1-6|TRBV20-1|many
CSPGEFHSRQSPLHF
TGCAGTCCGGGGGAGTTTCACAGTCGTCAATCACCCCTCCACTTT
>TRBD1|TRBJ1-1|TRBV9|-
CASSWGTGGDSTEAFF
TGTGCCAGCAGCTGGGGGACAGGGGGGGATAGCACGGAAGCTTTCTTT
>-|TRBJ2-2|TRBV7-3|-
CASSPQSTGELLF
TGTGCCAGCAGCCCCCAATCGACCGGGGAGCTGCTTTTT
>TRBD1|TRBJ2-7|TRBV5-6|-
CASSLAVQGGEQYF
TGCGCCAGCAGCTTGGCTGTACAGGGGGGCGAGCAGTACTTC
>TRBD2|TRBJ2-1|TRBV20-1|many
CSARGTSGYNEQFF
TGCAGTGCTAGAGGGACTAGCGGCTACAATGAGCAGTTCTTC
>-|TRBJ1-4|TRBV7-9|-
CASSHTGRILFF
TGTGCCAGCAGTCATACGGGACGGATTCTGTTTTTT
>-|TRBJ1-1|TRBV5-1|once
CASNRGGGEAFF
TGCGCCAGCAACCGGGGAGGTGGTGAAGCTTTCTTT
>TRBD2|TRBJ2-2|TRBV12-3/TRBV12-4|many
CASRAGGDTGELFF
TGTGCCAGCCGAGCGGGAGGGGACACCGGGGAGCTGTTTTTT
>-|TRBJ1-6|TRBV12-3/TRBV12-4|-
CASSSASSPLHF
TGTGCCAGCAGTTCGGCCTCTTCACCCCTCCACTTT
>-|TRBJ2-5|TRBV27|many
CASSFQGYQETQYF
TGTGCCAGCAGTTTTCAGGGATACCAAGAGACCCAGTACTTC
>-|TRBJ2-2|TRBV12-3/TRBV12-4|once
CASGGGRRADTGELFF
TGTGCCAGCGGAGGGGGGCGGAGGGCGGACACCGGGGAGCTGTTTTTT
>-|TRBJ2-3|TRBV2|-
CASSGVSELGTDTQYF
TGTGCCAGCAGCGGGGTTAGCGAGCTGGGCACAGATACGCAGTATTTT
>-|TRBJ1-2|TRBV25-1|-
CASRAEGGAGTGYTF
TGTGCCAGCCGAGCTGAAGGAGGGGCAGGGACTGGCTACACCTTC
>-|TRBJ2-5|TRBV20-1|-
CSARDPSGGLKETQYF
TGCAGTGCTAGAGACCCTTCCGGGGGGCTGAAGGAGACCCAGTACTTC
>-|TRBJ2-7|TRBV5-1|-
CASSLLSGPHEQYF
TGCGCCAGCAGCTTGTTGAGCGGGCCCCACGAGCAGTACTTC
>-|TRBJ1-6|TRBV15|-
CATSRYPIRGWNSPFHF
TGTGCCACCAGCCGCTACCCCATCAGGGGTTGGAATTCACCCTTCCACTTC
>-|TRBJ2-3|TRBV5-1|few
CASSIGGPRTDTQYF
TGCGCCAGCAGCATCGGAGGTCCGCGCACAGATACGCAGTATTTT
>-|TRBJ1-2|TRBV12-3/TRBV12-4|few
CASSLRQAGGYTF
TGTGCCAGCAGTTTGAGGCAGGCTGGGGGCTACACCTTC
>-|TRBJ2-5|TRBV20-1|-
CSALRGLNQETQYF
TGCAGTGCCCTGCGCGGACTCAACCAAGAGACCCAGTACTTC
>-|TRBJ2-1|TRBV7-2|-
CASSLRGAEYNEQFF
TGTGCCAGCAGCCTCAGAGGAGCGGAGTACAATGAGCAGTTCTTC
>-|TRBJ2-4|TRBV20-1|-
CSVRPPEVAKNIQYF
TGCAGTGTTAGACCCCCGGAGGTGGCCAAAAACATTCAGTACTTC
>TRBD1|TRBJ2-1|TRBV7-9|once
CASSFSATGNEQFF
TGTGCCAGCAGCTTCTCCGCGACAGGGAATGAGCAGTTCTTC
>-|TRBJ2-5|TRBV24-1|few
CATSDAQGIETQYF
TGTGCCACCAGTGACGCACAGGGTATTGAGACCCAGTACTTC
>-|TRBJ2-7|TRBV20-1|many
CSARAKTDYEQYF
TGCAGTGCTAGAGCCAAAACAGACTACGAGCAGTACTTC
>TRBD1|TRBJ2-7|TRBV19|-
CASSTSGQGVTYEQYF
TGTGCCAGTAGTACTTCGGGACAGGGGGTAACCTACGAGCAGTACTTC
>TRBD1|TRBJ1-5|TRBV20-1|-
CSASGTVNQPQHF
TGCAGTGCTTCCGGGACAGTGAATCAGCCCCAGCATTTT
>-|TRBJ1-1|TRBV7-9|-
CASSLLVRPEAFF
TGTGCCAGCAGCTTGCTCGTTAGGCCTGAAGCTTTCTTT
>-|TRBJ1-1|TRBV24-1|-
CATSDDGLQVMNTEAFF
TGTGCCACCAGTGACGACGGCCTACAGGTTATGAACACTGAAGCTTTCTTT
>-|TRBJ1-4|TRBV20-1|-
CSARSIGEKLFF
TGCAGTGCTAGATCCATTGGGGAAAAACTGTTTTTT